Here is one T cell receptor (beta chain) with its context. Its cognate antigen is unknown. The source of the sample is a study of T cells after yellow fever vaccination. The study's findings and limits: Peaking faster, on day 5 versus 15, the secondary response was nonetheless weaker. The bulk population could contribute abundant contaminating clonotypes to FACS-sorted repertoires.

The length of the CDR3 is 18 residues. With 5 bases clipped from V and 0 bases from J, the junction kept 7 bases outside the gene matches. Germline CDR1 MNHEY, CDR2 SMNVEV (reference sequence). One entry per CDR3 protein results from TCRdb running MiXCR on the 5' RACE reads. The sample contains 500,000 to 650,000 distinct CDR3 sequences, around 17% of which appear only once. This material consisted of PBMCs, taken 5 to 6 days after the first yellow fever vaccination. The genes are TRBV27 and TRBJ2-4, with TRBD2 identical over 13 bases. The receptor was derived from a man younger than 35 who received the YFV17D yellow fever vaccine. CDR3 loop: CASSRLAGGPIAKNIQYF. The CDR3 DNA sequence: TGTGCCAGCAGTCGACTAGCGGGGGGCCCTATAGCCAAAAACATTCAGTACTTC.